This T cell receptor (beta chain) was sequenced during a study of T-cell reconstitution after alpha-beta-depleted transplantation in children. General observations from the study: At around two months after transplant, the alpha-beta T cells were reportedly derived from several hundred expanded clones that came from non-depleted graft cells. Diversity of TCRbeta at day 60 was high in some patients, arising from surviving recipient T cells and thymic progenitors.

On this clonotype itself: Its antigen is unknown.

The CDR3 consists of 14 residues. The germline gives CDR1 SQVTM, CDR2 ANQGSEA. The V end was cut by 4 bases, the J end by 0 bases, with 11 bases between. As it was prepared, the TCRbeta library received unique molecular identifiers. TCRdb fed the PCR reads into MiXCR, producing one record per CDR3 protein. The sample has approximately 800,000 distinct CDR3 sequences; 15% to 20% are singletons. Here the sequenced sample was PBMCs, mostly from graft donor cells, taken 360 days after TCRalphabeta/CD19-depleted stem cell transplant. The origin of this receptor is a male patient younger than 18 who had a stem cell transplant for acute lymphoblastic leukemia, so the T cells may come from the graft donor. The gene calls are TRBV29-1 and TRBJ2-3, with D perhaps TRBD2 (6 bases). CDR3 bases: TGCAGCGTTGGTTCTAGCGCTAGCACAGATACGCAGTATTTT. This codes for CSVGSSASTDTQYF.